Below are 31 T cell receptor beta chains sequenced from a single sample in a study of CD8+CD57+ T cells in acquired aplastic anemia. It was patients with CD8+CD57+ cell expansion by flow cytometry who were chosen for sequencing. CDR3 and TCR beta VDJ profiling relied on genomic DNA as the template. MiXCR, run by TCRdb on the reads, gives a single entry per CDR3 protein. The table lists more than 150,000 distinct CDR3 sequences, approximately 48% of them singletons, with 10% to 15% in the top ten. The sequencing input was sorted CD4+, CD8+, or CD8+CD57+ T cells (not recorded which) from PBMCs. These receptors all come from a human donor with aplastic anemia.

The gene calls are TRBV24-1 and TRBJ2-1; 7 bases align to TRBD1. Per germline, CDR1 KGHDR and CDR2 SFDVKD. V trimming: 5 bases; J trimming: 7 bases; junction bases outside the gene matches: 10. CDR3 length: 15 residues. The CDR3 bases are TGTGCCACCAGTGCCGGGACAGCCCTCGGGAATGAGCAGTTCTTC. This translates into CATSAGTALGNEQFF.

This clonotype occurred many times. The rearrangement links TRBV7-9 to TRBJ2-3, with 8 bases that match TRBD1. CDR1 is SEHNR, CDR2 FQNEAQ, per germline (reference sequence). Trimming removed 5 bases from V and 5 bases from J; junction bases left unmatched: 6. The CDR3 covers 14 residues. CDR3 protein: CASSQPGGGDTQYF. The CDR3 DNA is TGTGCCAGCAGCCAACCAGGGGGCGGAGATACGCAGTATTTT.

This clonotype was detected ten times or more. The CDR3 region has the DNA TGTGCCACCAGCAGAGAAGGGAGGGATAATTCACCCCTCCACTTT. This translates into CATSREGRDNSPLHF. This chain uses TRBV15 with TRBJ1-6; D gene ambiguous. The CDR3 totals 15 residues. Trimming left V 0 bases short and J 5 bases short, with 8 bases between. Germline-derived CDR1 and CDR2 are LNHNV and YYDKDF (reference sequence).

This clonotype occurred many times. This chain uses TRBV20-1 with TRBJ2-3; D is undetermined. Germline V gene data show CDR1 as DFQATT and CDR2 as SNEGSKA (reference sequence). CDR3 length: 12 amino acids. Trimming pared 3 bases from V and 0 bases from J, leaving 4 bases between. This CDR3 reads CSASGSTDTQYF. CDR3 DNA sequence: TGCAGTGCTAGCGGTAGCACAGATACGCAGTATTTT.

This clonotype was seen at least ten times. The gene calls are TRBV20-1 and TRBJ2-2, with D perhaps TRBD1 (5 bases). Germline CDR1 is DFQATT and CDR2 is SNEGSKA (reference sequence). V was clipped by 2 bases and J by 0 bases, with 7 bases between them. This CDR3 spans 14 amino acids. CDR3 nucleotide sequence: TGCAGTGCTAGAAGGGGCCCGAACACCGGGGAGCTGTTTTTT. It specifies CSARRGPNTGELFF.

The sample holds many counts of this clonotype. The chain has TRBV7-2 and TRBJ2-7, with D tentatively TRBD1 (6 bases). Germline CDR1 reads SGHTA; CDR2 reads FQGNSA. The CDR3 is 14 residues long. With 1 base removed from V and 3 bases from J, the gap between germline ends came to 10 bases. The CDR3 sequence: CASSLVLQGYEQYF. The CDR3 DNA follows: TGTGCCAGCAGCTTAGTCCTACAGGGCTACGAGCAGTACTTC.

This sequence joins TRBV19 and TRBJ1-6; no reliable D call. The CDR3 is made up of 13 amino acids. V was pared by 4 bases and J by 7 bases, with 8 bases between. The germline CDR1 and CDR2 sequences are LNHDA and SQIVND (reference sequence). The CDR3 nucleotides are TGTGCCAGTAGTAGGCAACTCAATTCACCCCTCCACTTT. It encodes CASSRQLNSPLHF.

This clonotype was observed many times. The gene calls are TRBV9 and TRBJ2-2, with 9 bases matching TRBD2. The CDR3 is 14 residues long. Trimming at V came to 5 bases and at J to 5 bases, leaving 4 bases not matched to a gene. Germline CDR1 SGDLS, CDR2 YYNGEE. CDR3 residues: CASSQRGVTGELFF. The CDR3 region has the DNA TGTGCCAGCAGTCAGCGGGGGGTTACCGGGGAGCTGTTTTTT.

The chain joins TRBV5-1 to TRBJ1-2; D gene unclear. The germline V gene has CDR1 SGHRS and CDR2 YFSETQ. The CDR3 runs 16 residues. Trimming left V 4 bases short and J 4 bases short, with 20 bases between. In DNA, the CDR3 is TGCGCCAGCAGCAAGGGCGCCGGCACAGAAGCCTATGGCTACACCTTC. Its protein is CASSKGAGTEAYGYTF.

This clonotype was seen only a few times. The CDR3 DNA reads as TGTGCCAGCAGCCCAGGACGAGGTGATACGCAGTATTTT. Its protein product is CASSPGRGDTQYF. The rearrangement uses TRBV7-2 and TRBJ2-3; no definite D call. V was pared by 5 bases and J by 6 bases, with 12 bases between. CDR1 and CDR2 (germline): SGHTA, FQGNSA. The length of the CDR3 is 13 residues.

The chain couples TRBV20-1 to TRBJ2-5, with TRBD1 matching 9 bases. V dropped 4 bases and J dropped 4; count of bases not matched to a gene: 7. The CDR3 contains 14 residues. Germline loops: CDR1 DFQATT, CDR2 SNEGSKA (reference sequence). This chain's CDR3 is CSATAADRGETQYF. In nucleotides, the CDR3 is TGCAGTGCTACCGCCGCGGACAGGGGAGAGACCCAGTACTTC.

CDR3 in amino acids: CASSQARGNTEAFF. CDR3 DNA sequence: TGCGCCAGCAGCCAAGCGCGGGGTAACACTGAAGCTTTCTTT. This chain links TRBV4-3 with TRBJ1-1; the D is unclear. The CDR3 is 14 residues long. The V gene lost 1 base and the J gene lost 2 bases, with 8 bases spanning the gap. Germline V CDR1 and CDR2: LGHNA, YSLEER.

This clonotype was counted only a few times. The chain carries TRBV6-1 and TRBJ1-5; 7 bases fit TRBD1. The CDR3 runs 14 residues. Trimming took 4 bases from V and 3 from J; bases not matched to a gene: 3. CDR1 and CDR2 (germline): MNHNS, SASEGT. The CDR3: CASSGDSPNQPQHF. CDR3 sequence (DNA): TGTGCCAGCAGTGGGGACAGCCCCAATCAGCCCCAGCATTTT.

The chain employs TRBV19 and TRBJ1-2; D is possibly TRBD1 (5 bases). Germline V gives CDR1 LNHDA, CDR2 SQIVND (reference sequence). V shed 4 bases and J shed 7 bases, with 10 bases lying between them. This CDR3 has 12 residues. The CDR3 coding sequence is TGTGCCAGTAGTAGGTACAGGTCTGGCTACACCTTC. Amino acids: CASSRYRSGYTF. The full variable domain, with the rest looked up from reference TRBV19 and TRBJ1-2, is DGGITQSPKYLFRKEGQNVTLSCEQNLNHDAMYWYRQDPGQGLRLIYYSQIVNDFQKGDIAEGYSVSREKKESFPLTVTSAQKNPTAFYLCASSRYRSGYTFGSGTRLTVV.

The rearrangement joins TRBV19 to TRBJ1-4; D perhaps matches TRBD1 (5 bases). The CDR3 contains 14 residues. V was pared by 9 bases and J by 7 bases, with 18 bases between. Per germline, CDR1 LNHDA and CDR2 SQIVND (reference sequence). In DNA, the CDR3 is TGTGCCAGCGCTGACGGGGCCGGAGGTGAAAAACTGTTTTTT. Its translation: CASADGAGGEKLFF.

This clonotype was observed a handful of times. The V and J genes are TRBV29-1 and TRBJ2-1; no clear D gene. Trimming shortened V by 4 bases and J by 7 bases, and 17 bases separated the two germline ends. Germline assignment: CDR1 SQVTM and CDR2 ANQGSEA. This CDR3 contains 14 residues. In DNA, the CDR3 is TGCAGCGTTGTAGTCGCCGTGAAAGTTAATGAGCAGTTCTTC. It encodes CSVVVAVKVNEQFF.

This clonotype was detected many times. The chain has TRBV7-6 and TRBJ2-2; D not resolved. Germline CDR1 reads SGHVS; CDR2 reads FNYEAQ. V dropped 5 bases and J dropped 1 base, with 8 bases sitting between them. CDR3 length: 14 amino acids. The CDR3 nucleotides read TGTGCCAGCAGCGGGCAGGTGAACACCGGGGAGCTGTTTTTT. Translating gives CASSGQVNTGELFF.

The chain joins TRBV7-2 to TRBJ2-7; D not resolved. The CDR3 covers 14 residues. V shed 1 base and J shed 2 bases, with 9 bases lying between them. The germline V gene encodes CDR1 SGHTA and CDR2 FQGNSA. CDR3 nucleotide sequence: TGTGCCAGCAGCTTAGACGAAGTCACCTACGAGCAGTACTTC. This encodes CASSLDEVTYEQYF.

At least ten counts were recorded for this clonotype. The chain links TRBV10-3 to TRBJ2-3; 7 nucleotides align to TRBD1. V was clipped by 4 bases and J by 1 base; unmatched bases: 11. The CDR3 runs 17 residues. Per the germline V gene, CDR1 is ENHRY and CDR2 is SYGVKD. CDR3 nucleotide sequence: TGTGCCATCAGTGTCGGAGCGTCTGGGACAGGCACAGATACGCAGTATTTT. It specifies CAISVGASGTGTDTQYF.

The chain employs TRBV2 and TRBJ2-3, with 7 bases fitting TRBD1. In germline, CDR1 is SNHLY, CDR2 FYNNEI. The junction had 5 bases not matched to a gene; V was cut back by 2 bases and J by 0 bases. The CDR3 has 16 residues. This CDR3 is CASSESRGRSTDTQYF. The CDR3 nucleotides read TGTGCCAGCAGTGAATCGAGGGGGCGCAGCACAGATACGCAGTATTTT.

This clonotype was observed many times. The CDR3 here is CASSQGQLPYEQYF. The CDR3 nucleotides are TGTGCCAGCAGCCAAGGCCAACTCCCCTACGAGCAGTACTTC. The rearrangement joins TRBV3-1 to TRBJ2-7; no firm D call. Germline CDR1 LGHDT, CDR2 YNNKEL (reference sequence). V lost 1 base, J lost 2 bases, and 9 bases lay in between. The CDR3 covers 14 residues.

V is TRBV29-1 and J is TRBJ2-3; 7 bases fit TRBD2. After removal of 8 bases from V and 2 bases from J, the junction contained 10 bases not matched to a gene. Germline lookup yields CDR1 SQVTM and CDR2 ANQGSEA. The length of the CDR3 is 14 residues. The CDR3: CSTEGAGFTDTQYF. Here the CDR3 DNA reads TGCAGCACCGAGGGAGCGGGATTCACAGATACGCAGTATTTT.

In this sample, this clonotype turned up many times. The V and J genes are TRBV5-1 and TRBJ2-7, with TRBD2 matching over 7 bases. The CDR3 loop spans 14 amino acids. Germline CDR1 reads SGHRS; CDR2 reads YFSETQ. V was clipped by 6 bases and J by 0 bases; unmatched bases: 6. Here the CDR3 reads CASNPGGSSYEQYF. The DNA for the CDR3 is TGCGCCAGCAACCCGGGGGGTTCCTCCTACGAGCAGTACTTC. Supplemented by reference TRBV5-1 and TRBJ2-7, the full variable domain reads KAGVTQTPRYLIKTRGQQVTLSCSPISGHRSVSWYQQTPGQGLQFLFEYFSETQRNKGNFPGRFSGRQFSNSRSEMNVSTLELGDSALYLCASNPGGSSYEQYFGPGTRLTVT.

This clonotype was picked up many times. The chain employs TRBV9 and TRBJ2-5, with 9 bases lining up with TRBD1. After removal of 4 bases from V and 4 bases from J, the junction contained 5 bases not matched to a gene. The CDR3 has 14 amino acids. Germline V gene lookup returns CDR1 SGDLS and CDR2 YYNGEE. DNA of the CDR3: TGTGCCAGCAGCCAATCGACAGGGGGAGAGACCCAGTACTTC. Protein: CASSQSTGGETQYF.

This clonotype has at least ten counts. CDR3 amino acids: CAISAIQRTEQSNYGYTF. The CDR3 DNA is TGTGCCATCAGTGCGATACAGAGGACAGAGCAAAGTAACTATGGCTACACCTTC. The chain recombines TRBV10-3 with TRBJ1-2, with TRBD1 as a possible D gene (6 bases). V shed 4 bases and J shed 1 base, with 22 bases lying between them. Germline V CDR1 and CDR2: ENHRY, SYGVKD. The length of the CDR3 is 18 residues.

In its sample, this clonotype was seen once. A much larger clone differs from this one at a single base, so this may be a read error. The chain links TRBV5-1 to TRBJ2-2; D possibly uses TRBD1 or TRBD2 (6 bases each). CDR3 length: 15 residues. Trimming removed 5 bases from V and 1 base from J, with 12 bases in between. The V gene's germline CDR1 is SGHRS and CDR2 YFSETQ. The CDR3 is CASRLGGLNTGELFF. DNA of the CDR3: TGCGCCAGCAGACTCGGGGGCCTGAACACCGGGGAGCTGTTTTTT.

To note about this clonotype: One end of the junction does not line up with germline, which may come from a read error. The chain joins TRBV10-3 to TRBJ1-3, with unresolved D. The CDR3 extends over 14 amino acids. CDR1 is ENHRY and CDR2 is SYGVKD in the germline V gene. CDR3 region: CAIGDMGGGNTIYF. CDR3 bases: TGTGCCATCGGTGACATGGGCGGCGGAAACACCATATATTTT.

This chain uses TRBV7-9 with TRBJ2-7; D ambiguous. This CDR3 is 14 amino acids long. The germline V gene has CDR1 SEHNR and CDR2 FQNEAQ (reference sequence). V shed 1 base and J shed 2 bases, with 9 bases lying between them. The CDR3, as DNA: TGTGCCAGCAGCTTAGTCGGCGAGGCCTACGAGCAGTACTTC. Its translation: CASSLVGEAYEQYF.

As to this clonotype: One base away lies a much larger clone, so this may be a sequencing read error. The V call is TRBV20-1, the J call TRBJ1-5; D unclear. Germline CDR1 and CDR2: DFQATT and SNEGSKA (reference sequence). The length of the CDR3 is 13 residues. Trimming removed 1 base at V and 4 bases at J, with 8 bases between. This chain's CDR3 is CSARAVNNQPQHF. Here the CDR3 DNA reads TGCAGTGCTAGAGCAGTGAATAATCAGCCCCAGCATTTT.

The J gene is TRBJ2-7, the V gene TRBV2, with 8 bases that match TRBD1. The trim removed 1 base at V and 0 bases at J, leaving 2 bases unmatched. CDR3 length: 15 residues. Germline V gene data show CDR1 as SNHLY and CDR2 as FYNNEI. CDR3 in DNA: TGTGCCAGCAGTGAAGGGGACAGGAGCTCCTACGAGCAGTACTTC. As protein: CASSEGDRSSYEQYF.

On this clonotype itself: A much larger clone lies a single base off, so this may be a read error. The J gene is TRBJ1-6, the V gene TRBV4-2; 9 bases match TRBD1. The CDR3 is 17 residues long. The germline gives CDR1 LGHNA, CDR2 YNFKEQ. The CDR3 protein is CASSIQQGALWNSPHHF. CDR3 sequence (DNA): TGTGCCAGCAGCATACAACAGGGGGCTTTATGGAATTCACCCCACCACTTT.